The 17 T cell receptor beta chains below come from one sample, sequenced in a study of blood T cell repertoires in COVID-19 (dated by TCRdb to the early 2020s). The library relied on the immunoSEQ multiplex PCR assay. This immuneACCESS table, as held by TCRdb, lists in-frame sequences with V and J called but not all clones. Of the missing ones, under half trace to an unresolved V gene in checked studies; the others have no known cause. Present in this sample are fewer than 400,000 clones, 85% to 90% of which were seen just once. The top ten constitute approximately 4.1% of the sample. Sequenced material: PBMCs or T cells enriched from blood (not recorded which). These receptors were taken from a man under 40 who had recovered from COVID-19.

This clone was observed a single time. This CDR3 is CASSTRAGSYNEQFF. CDR3 DNA: TGTGCCAGCAGCACCCGGGCGGGGTCCTACAATGAGCAGTTCTTC. The chain employs TRBV7-2 and TRBJ2-1; D might be TRBD2 (6 bases). V was shortened by 5 bases and J by 1 base, with 12 bases between the two germline ends. Looked up from germline, CDR1 is SGHTA and CDR2 is FQGNSA. The CDR3 sequence is 15 residues long.

The gene calls are TRBV7-2 and TRBJ1-2, with 7 bases matching TRBD1. The CDR3 spans 16 residues. The ends lost 2 bases at V and 3 bases at J; junction bases unmatched: 9. Per the germline V gene, CDR1 is SGHTA and CDR2 is FQGNSA. The CDR3 sequence is CASSLQPLTGDYGYTF. Here the CDR3 DNA reads TGTGCCAGCAGCTTACAGCCACTAACAGGGGACTATGGCTACACCTTC.

The chain recombines TRBV7-9 with TRBJ1-2; D not certain. Germline V gives CDR1 SEHNR, CDR2 FQNEAQ (reference sequence). Trimming stripped 5 bases from V and 8 bases from J, with 12 bases between. The CDR3 loop spans 12 amino acids. In DNA, the CDR3 is TGTGCCAGCAGCCCAACGGGGTTCGGCTACACCTTC. Encoded protein: CASSPTGFGYTF.

This chain connects TRBV3-1 (or the pseudogene TRBV3-2) to TRBJ1-4; D remains ambiguous. V dropped 2 bases and J dropped 3 bases, with 10 bases sitting between them. Per germline, CDR1 LGHDT and CDR2 YNNKEL (reference sequence). The CDR3 has 15 amino acids. CDR3 protein: CASSQQLRSNEKLFF. The CDR3 DNA follows: TGTGCCAGCAGCCAACAACTGAGGTCTAATGAAAAACTGTTTTTT.

The V call is TRBV12-3 or TRBV12-4, the J call TRBJ1-4; 7 nucleotides match TRBD1. The CDR3 totals 13 residues. V was pared by 6 bases and J by 6 bases, with 4 bases of the junction left unmatched. CDR3 sequence: CASRSTGDEKLFF. Here the CDR3 DNA reads TGTGCCAGCAGGTCTACAGGGGATGAAAAACTGTTTTTT.

CDR3 DNA: TGTGCCAGCACCAGACAGAGCCCTGGTGGACCTGGAAACACCATATATTTT. Its translation is CASTRQSPGGPGNTIYF. The chain recombines TRBV28 with TRBJ1-3; perhaps TRBD1 as D (5 bases). Per germline, CDR1 MDHEN and CDR2 SYDVKM. V gave up 7 bases and J gave up 2 bases, with 21 bases separating them. The CDR3 contains 17 residues. The entire variable domain, with the rest obtained from reference TRBV28 and TRBJ1-3, is as follows: DVKVTQSSRYLVKRTGEKVFLECVQDMDHENMFWYRQDPGLGLRLIYFSYDVKMKEKGDIPEGYSVSREKKERFSLILESASTNQTSMYLCASTRQSPGGPGNTIYFGEGSWLTVV.

This clone appeared a single time. The gene calls are TRBV5-1 and TRBJ2-4, with D possibly being TRBD2 (6 bases). There are 15 residues in the CDR3. V lost 2 bases, J lost 7 bases, and 16 bases lay in between. CDR1 and CDR2 from the germline V gene are SGHRS and YFSETQ. The CDR3 coding sequence is TGCGCCAGCAGCTTTGACCCGGACGGAGGGAACATTCAGTACTTC. As protein: CASSFDPDGGNIQYF.

This chain links TRBV7-9 with TRBJ1-3; D is unclear. In germline, CDR1 is SEHNR, CDR2 FQNEAQ (reference sequence). The CDR3 loop spans 12 amino acids. V was cut by 5 bases and J by 4 bases, with 6 bases left in between. This chain's CDR3 is CASSPEGNTIYF. The CDR3 nucleotides are TGTGCCAGCAGCCCCGAGGGAAACACCATATATTTT.

This chain links TRBV5-1 with TRBJ2-2, with TRBD1 matching 10 bases. Germline CDR1 and CDR2: SGHRS and YFSETQ. The CDR3 is 16 residues long. J gave up 7 bases and V 4 bases, and 10 bases lay outside the gene matches. The chain's CDR3 is CASSVAGTGAHGELFF. The DNA for the CDR3 is TGCGCCAGCAGCGTAGCCGGGACAGGGGCTCACGGGGAGCTGTTTTTT.

The rearrangement links TRBV5-4 to TRBJ2-7; TRBD1 aligns across 7 bases. Trimming removed 0 bases from V and 2 bases from J; junction bases left unmatched: 8. Germline loops: CDR1 SGHNT, CDR2 YYREEE (reference sequence). The CDR3 runs to 16 residues. The CDR3 DNA reads as TGTGCCAGCAGCTTGGAACAGGGGAGAGGGACCTACGAGCAGTACTTC. Its protein is CASSLEQGRGTYEQYF.

The chain couples TRBV7-6 to TRBJ2-5; no definite D call. The CDR3 spans 11 residues. Germline values: CDR1 SGHVS, CDR2 FNYEAQ. V was clipped by 8 bases and J by 3 bases, with 7 bases between them. This CDR3 reads CASAREETQYF. Here the CDR3 DNA reads TGTGCCAGCGCCCGGGAAGAGACCCAGTACTTC.

This clone was picked up one time. The J gene is TRBJ2-5, the V gene TRBV28; D is undetermined. Germline V gene sequence: CDR1 MDHEN, CDR2 SYDVKM. This CDR3 comprises 11 residues. Trimming cost V 6 bases and J 1 base, with 3 bases left between them. CDR3 in amino acids: CASRLQETQYF. The CDR3, as DNA: TGTGCCAGCAGACTCCAAGAGACCCAGTACTTC.

The chain combines TRBV28 with TRBJ1-2; 8 nucleotides align to TRBD1. Trimming at V came to 2 bases and at J to 4 bases, leaving 3 bases not matched to a gene. The CDR3 extends over 14 amino acids. Germline CDR1 and CDR2: MDHEN and SYDVKM. CDR3 in amino acids: CASSLRTGSYGYTF. The CDR3 nucleotides are TGTGCCAGCAGTTTACGGACAGGGAGCTATGGCTACACCTTC.

The chain recombines TRBV19 with TRBJ2-7; 7 bases are a match to TRBD1. The CDR3 sequence is 14 residues long. V shed 6 bases, J shed 2 bases, and the junction held 7 bases outside the gene matches. Germline values: CDR1 LNHDA, CDR2 SQIVND (reference sequence). The CDR3, as DNA: TGTGCCAGTAGCCGACAGGGAAACGCCTACGAGCAGTACTTC. Its translation is CASSRQGNAYEQYF. The full variable domain, with the rest looked up from reference TRBV19 and TRBJ2-7, is DGGITQSPKYLFRKEGQNVTLSCEQNLNHDAMYWYRQDPGQGLRLIYYSQIVNDFQKGDIAEGYSVSREKKESFPLTVTSAQKNPTAFYLCASSRQGNAYEQYFGPGTRLTVT.

This clone was found a few times. The chain links TRBV4-2 to TRBJ2-2; 8 nucleotides match TRBD1. Germline values: CDR1 LGHNA, CDR2 YNFKEQ. V dropped 4 bases and J dropped 6; count of bases not matched to a gene: 7. The length of the CDR3 is 15 residues. This CDR3 is CASSPRTGWAGELFF. The CDR3 DNA reads TGTGCCAGCAGCCCTAGGACAGGGTGGGCCGGGGAGCTGTTTTTT.

The rearrangement joins TRBV6-2 or TRBV6-3 to TRBJ2-1; TRBD2 aligns across 10 bases. Germline assignment: CDR1 MNHEY and CDR2 SVGEGT. The CDR3 has 15 residues. Trimming removed 0 bases from V and 8 bases from J; junction bases left unmatched: 4. The CDR3 DNA is TGTGCCAGCAGTTACTCCAGCGGGGGGGGCCATGAGCAGTTCTTC. Encoded protein: CASSYSSGGGHEQFF.

The chain combines TRBV7-8 with TRBJ1-2, with a weak D call TRBD1 (6 bases). CDR3 length: 13 amino acids. Trimming pared 5 bases from V and 8 bases from J, leaving 15 bases between. CDR1 SGHVS and CDR2 FQNEAQ come from the germline V gene. The CDR3 loop is CASSGRGLGGYTF. CDR3 DNA sequence: TGTGCCAGCAGCGGCAGGGGTTTGGGGGGCTACACCTTC.